This passage covers 28 T cell receptor beta chains from one sample sequenced in a study of control samples from healthy donors and cancer patients. Using immunoSEQ multiplex PCR, the repertoire was profiled, and TCRdb retains in-frame clones only, with some absent. The sample has under 130,000 clones, around nine tenths seen once. The sample taken for sequencing was PBMCs. The source of these receptors is a man aged 55-75 years with lung cancer.

The chain recombines TRBV11-2 with TRBJ2-3; TRBD1 might be the D (6 bases). Trimming took 0 bases from V and 6 from J, leaving 13 bases between them. Germline lookup yields CDR1 SGHAT and CDR2 FQNNGV. The CDR3 sequence is 15 residues long. In DNA, the CDR3 is TGTGCCAGCAGCTTAGATTCCCAGGGGCGGGATACGCAGTATTTT. This encodes CASSLDSQGRDTQYF. Complete variable domain (other parts from reference TRBV11-2 and TRBJ2-3): EAGVAQSPRYKIIEKRQSVAFWCNPISGHATLYWYQQILGQGPKLLIQFQNNGVVDDSQLPKDRFSAERLKGVDSTLKIQPAKLEDSAVYLCASSLDSQGRDTQYFGPGTRLTVL.

The chain joins TRBV7-9 to TRBJ2-2; D unresolved. Germline CDR1 is SEHNR and CDR2 is FQNEAQ (reference sequence). V dropped 11 bases and J dropped 1 base, with 11 bases sitting between them. CDR3 length equals 13 residues. CDR3 loop: CAGTFENTGELFF. In nucleotides, the CDR3 is TGTGCCGGAACATTCGAGAACACCGGGGAGCTGTTTTTT.

In the case of this clone: The DNA is omitted, as the CDR3 cannot be located on it reliably, and the CDR3 follows TCRdb's listing. The chain combines TRBV6-5 with TRBJ2-5. Both ends counted, the CDR3 spans 15 residues. Germline V lookup: CDR1 MNHEY, CDR2 SVGAGI. The CDR3 protein is CASSSSGPFQETQYF.

This clone was seen a handful of times. V is TRBV3-1 (or the pseudogene TRBV3-2) and J is TRBJ1-1; D is uncertain. Germline V gene lookup returns CDR1 LGHDT and CDR2 YNNKEL (reference sequence). This CDR3 region has 13 residues. Trimming pared 3 bases from V and 2 bases from J, leaving 7 bases between. The CDR3 coding sequence is TGTGCCAGCAGCCATCTGAGCAACACTGAAGCTTTCTTT. Translating gives CASSHLSNTEAFF.

CDR3 sequence reads: CASSYGQGRPYEQYF. The CDR3 DNA follows: TGTGCCAGCAGCTACGGACAGGGGCGTCCCTACGAGCAGTACTTC. J is TRBJ2-7 and V is TRBV6-6; 9 nucleotides align to TRBD1. V lost 6 bases and J lost 2; bases outside the gene matches: 8. This CDR3 has 15 amino acids. CDR1 is MNHNY, CDR2 SVGAGI, per germline (reference sequence).

V and J are TRBV6-2 or TRBV6-3 and TRBJ1-1; D perhaps matches TRBD1 (6 bases). CDR3 length: 14 residues. The V and J ends lost 2 bases and 6 bases respectively, with 13 bases between them. The germline gives CDR1 MNHEY, CDR2 SVGEGT. CDR3 sequence: CASSYQGSRAEAFF. The CDR3 DNA is TGTGCCAGCAGTTACCAGGGGAGTAGGGCTGAAGCTTTCTTT.

This sequence joins TRBV11-1 and TRBJ1-1; D may be TRBD1 (6 bases). CDR1 SGHAT and CDR2 FQDESV come from the germline V gene (reference sequence). V gave up 3 bases and J gave up 4 bases, with 12 bases separating them. The CDR3 is made up of 14 amino acids. CDR3 protein: CASSFGGPPTEAFF. CDR3 bases: TGTGCCAGCAGCTTTGGGGGGCCCCCCACTGAAGCTTTCTTT.

The chain joins TRBV5-6 to TRBJ2-2, with 10 positions matching TRBD1. Germline V CDR1 and CDR2: SGHDT, YYEEEE. Germline trimming cut 1 base from V and 8 bases from J; bases unmatched to any gene: 11. The CDR3 contains 17 residues. Here the CDR3 reads CASSLSVGQGYLGELFF. The CDR3 DNA reads as TGTGCCAGCAGCTTGTCCGTGGGACAGGGGTATTTAGGGGAGCTGTTTTTT.

The rearrangement joins TRBV7-3 to TRBJ1-2; 10 bases agree with TRBD1. The CDR3 covers 14 residues. CDR1 is SGHTA, CDR2 FQGTGA, per germline. The V and J ends lost 5 bases and 7 bases, in that order; junction bases with no gene match: 7. CDR3 in amino acids: CASSGQGGDGGYTF. The CDR3 nucleotides are TGTGCCAGCAGCGGACAGGGGGGCGACGGTGGCTACACCTTC.

The V gene is TRBV5-1, the J gene TRBJ2-5; 16 bases match TRBD2. The V gene end was trimmed by 2 bases and the J gene end by 3 bases; junction bases not matched to a gene: 10. Per the germline V gene, CDR1 is SGHRS and CDR2 is YFSETQ. The CDR3 has 19 amino acids. DNA of the CDR3: TGCGCCAGCAGCTTACCGGGACTAGCGGGGGGGCCCGCCAAAGAGACCCAGTACTTC. It is translated as CASSLPGLAGGPAKETQYF.

The V call is TRBV4-1, the J call TRBJ2-3; 13 nucleotides line up with TRBD2. In germline, CDR1 is MGHRA, CDR2 YSYEKL. The CDR3 loop spans 17 amino acids. The V and J ends lost 2 bases and 6 bases, in that order; junction bases with no gene match: 8. CDR3 DNA: TGCGCCAGCAGCCAAACGACTAGCGGGGGGCCGGTCGATACGCAGTATTTT. It yields the protein CASSQTTSGGPVDTQYF.

The chain has TRBV7-9 and TRBJ1-1; D is perhaps TRBD1 (6 bases). V lost 9 bases and J 1 base, leaving 12 bases between the germline ends. This CDR3 comprises 13 residues. CDR1 and CDR2 (germline): SEHNR, FQNEAQ (reference sequence). The CDR3 protein is CASVRGTNTEAFF. The CDR3 DNA sequence: TGTGCCAGTGTCAGGGGTACGAACACTGAAGCTTTCTTT. Variable domain in full (rest from reference TRBV7-9 and TRBJ1-1): DTGVSQNPRHKITKRGQNVTFRCDPISEHNRLYWYRQTLGQGPEFLTYFQNEAQLEKSRLLSDRFSAERPKGSFSTLEIQRTEQGDSAMYLCASVRGTNTEAFFGQGTRLTVV.

The chain joins TRBV18 to TRBJ2-2, with 12 positions matching TRBD1. V lost 2 bases to trimming and J lost 5 bases; unmatched junction nucleotides: 6. The CDR3 consists of 17 residues. CDR1 and CDR2 (germline): KGHSH, LQKENI. This CDR3 is CASSPVGQGARTGELFF. The CDR3 nucleotides are TGTGCCAGCTCACCAGTGGGACAGGGGGCGAGGACCGGGGAGCTGTTTTTT.

This sequence joins TRBV5-1 and TRBJ1-2; 9 nucleotides agree with TRBD1. The junction had 5 bases not matched to a gene; V was cut back by 4 bases and J by 4 bases. CDR1 is SGHRS and CDR2 is YFSETQ in the germline V gene. CDR3 length: 14 residues. The CDR3 is CASSLGQGPYGYTF. DNA of the CDR3: TGCGCCAGCAGCCTTGGACAGGGGCCCTATGGCTACACCTTC.

The J gene is TRBJ2-5, the V gene TRBV6-2 or TRBV6-3; D gene uncertain. The CDR3 length is 11 residues. V shed 6 bases and J shed 7 bases, with 9 bases lying between them. Germline V gene sequence: CDR1 MNHEY, CDR2 SVGEGT. The chain's CDR3 is CASSPGVTQYF. In DNA form, the CDR3 reads TGTGCCAGCAGCCCCGGAGTGACCCAGTACTTC.

The chain carries TRBV2 and TRBJ1-1, with D possibly TRBD1 on 5 matching bases. V shed 5 bases and J shed 0 bases, with 10 bases lying between them. In germline, CDR1 is SNHLY, CDR2 FYNNEI. CDR3 size: 14 residues. As DNA, the CDR3 is TGTGCCAGCAGTAGACAGTTCATGAACACTGAAGCTTTCTTT. This codes for CASSRQFMNTEAFF.

The V call is TRBV7-9, the J call TRBJ2-3; 8 bases map to TRBD1. Trimming at V came to 4 bases and at J to 4 bases, leaving 10 bases not matched to a gene. This CDR3 is 16 amino acids long. Germline V gene lookup returns CDR1 SEHNR and CDR2 FQNEAQ (reference sequence). CDR3 nucleotides: TGTGCCAGCAGCTCCCGACAGGGGTTCAAAGCAGATACGCAGTATTTT. It codes for CASSSRQGFKADTQYF.

V is TRBV18 and J is TRBJ2-5; 9 bases are a match to TRBD1. V lost 6 bases and J lost 3; bases outside the gene matches: 2. CDR3 length: 13 amino acids. CDR1 and CDR2 (germline): KGHSH, LQKENI. This CDR3 is CASSRDREETQYF. The CDR3 region has the DNA TGTGCCAGCTCCCGGGACAGGGAAGAGACCCAGTACTTC.

The chain couples TRBV6-5 to TRBJ2-7, with D perhaps matching TRBD1 (6 bases). The CDR3 length is 14 residues. V was cut by 6 bases and J by 2 bases, with 14 bases left in between. Per germline, CDR1 MNHEY and CDR2 SVGAGI. CDR3 residues: CASRPGQFAYEQYV. The CDR3 DNA sequence: TGTGCCAGCAGACCCGGACAGTTTGCCTACGAGCAGTACGTC.

The gene calls are TRBV24-1 and TRBJ1-2; no clear D. This CDR3 spans 14 amino acids. Germline CDR1 reads KGHDR; CDR2 reads SFDVKD. V was trimmed by 4 bases and J by 8 bases, leaving 16 bases between them. The CDR3 reads CATSESGLQGGYTF. DNA of the CDR3: TGTGCCACCAGTGAATCGGGCCTCCAAGGGGGCTACACCTTC.

The chain combines TRBV7-9 with TRBJ2-7, with 11 bases lining up with TRBD2. Trimming took 5 bases from V and 1 from J; bases not matched to a gene: 10. CDR3 length equals 17 residues. Per germline, CDR1 SEHNR and CDR2 FQNEAQ (reference sequence). This CDR3 reads CASSGPLTSGGSYEQYV. The CDR3, as DNA: TGTGCCAGCAGCGGACCGCTAACTAGCGGGGGATCCTACGAGCAGTACGTC.

This clone appeared once. This chain connects TRBV10-1 to TRBJ1-6; 7 nucleotides align to TRBD1. Germline CDR1 reads WNHNN; CDR2 reads SYGVQD (reference sequence). The CDR3 contains 15 residues. V trimming: 2 bases; J trimming: 8 bases; junction bases outside the gene matches: 6. The CDR3 loop reads CASSEKGQGDSPLHF. The CDR3, as DNA: TGCGCCAGCAGTGAGAAGGGGCAGGGGGATTCACCCCTCCACTTT.

This clone appeared a few times. The V gene is TRBV6-1, the J gene TRBJ2-3, with D uncertain. Germline V gives CDR1 MNHNS, CDR2 SASEGT. The CDR3 is 15 amino acids. The V gene lost 2 bases and the J gene lost 2 bases, with 11 bases spanning the gap. The CDR3 DNA sequence: TGTGCCAGCAGTGAATGGGCAGGCCCCACAGATACGCAGTATTTT. This gives the protein CASSEWAGPTDTQYF.

This clone has just a few counts. This sequence joins TRBV5-1 and TRBJ2-7; weak D call: TRBD1 (6 bases). With 0 bases removed from V and 5 bases from J, the gap between germline ends came to 12 bases. Germline loops: CDR1 SGHRS, CDR2 YFSETQ. There are 14 residues in the CDR3. Here the CDR3 DNA reads TGCGCCAGCAGCTTGGGGACAGCCCAGGACGAGCAGTACGTC. Its translation is CASSLGTAQDEQYV.

This rearrangement joins TRBV4-1 to TRBJ1-2; maybe TRBD1 (5 bases). V gave up 4 bases and J gave up 7 bases, with 13 bases separating them. In germline, CDR1 is MGHRA, CDR2 YSYEKL. CDR3 length equals 13 residues. The CDR3 sequence: CASSPLPGTGYTF. DNA of the CDR3: TGCGCCAGCAGCCCCCTCCCAGGGACTGGCTACACCTTC.

The J gene is TRBJ2-7, the V gene TRBV14, with 9 bases matching TRBD1. Germline lookup yields CDR1 SGHDN and CDR2 FVKESK. V shed 8 bases, J shed 3 bases, and the junction held 8 bases outside the gene matches. This CDR3 is built from 14 residues. CDR3 protein: CASSPLTGGYEQYF. DNA for the CDR3: TGTGCCAGCTCCCCACTGACAGGGGGCTACGAGCAGTACTTC.

The V gene is TRBV4-2, the J gene TRBJ2-7, with 8 bases identical to TRBD1. This CDR3 is 17 amino acids long. V gave up 4 bases and J gave up 2 bases; unmatched junction bases: 13. The germline V gene has CDR1 LGHNA and CDR2 YNFKEQ. CDR3 coding DNA: TGTGCCAGCAGCCCGTACGCGGGACAGGAAAGAACCTACGAGCAGTACTTC. Amino acid sequence: CASSPYAGQERTYEQYF.

The chain is built from TRBV7-9 and TRBJ1-2; 10 bases agree with TRBD1. Germline V gives CDR1 SEHNR, CDR2 FQNEAQ (reference sequence). The V and J ends lost 4 bases and 4 bases, in that order; junction bases with no gene match: 6. CDR3 length: 15 amino acids. The CDR3 sequence is CASSYDRGHTYGYTF. As DNA, the CDR3 is TGTGCCAGCAGCTACGACAGGGGGCATACCTATGGCTACACCTTC.